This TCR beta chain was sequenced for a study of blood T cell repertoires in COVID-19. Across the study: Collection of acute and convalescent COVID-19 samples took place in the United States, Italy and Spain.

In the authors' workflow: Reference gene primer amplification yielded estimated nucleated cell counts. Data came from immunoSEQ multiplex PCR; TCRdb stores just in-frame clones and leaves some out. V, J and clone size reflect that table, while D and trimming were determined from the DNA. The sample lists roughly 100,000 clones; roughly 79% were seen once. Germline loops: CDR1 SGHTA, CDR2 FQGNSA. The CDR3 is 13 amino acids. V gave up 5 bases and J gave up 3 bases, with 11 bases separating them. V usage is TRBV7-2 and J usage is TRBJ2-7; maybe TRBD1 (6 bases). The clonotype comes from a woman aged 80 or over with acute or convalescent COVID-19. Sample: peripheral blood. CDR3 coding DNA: TGTGCCAGCAGCCCCAGGACAGTCTACGAGCAGTACTTC. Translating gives CASSPRTVYEQYF.